The entry that follows covers one T cell receptor beta chain sequence. Authors' analysis steps: Amplification from reference gene primers served as the basis for estimated nucleated cell counts. Sequenced by immunoSEQ multiplex PCR; TCRdb stores in-frame clones only, minus some. The V and J calls and clone size come from that table; D and trimming were worked out from the DNA. The sample has about 130,000 clones, roughly 85% seen once. These data originate in a study of blood T cell repertoires in COVID-19. Trimming stripped 2 bases from V and 3 bases from J, with 7 bases between. This CDR3 is built from 13 residues. Germline lookup yields CDR1 MNHNS and CDR2 SASEGT.

Sequencing was done on a sample of peripheral blood. The source is a man older than 75 with active or convalescent COVID-19. V and J are TRBV6-1 and TRBJ1-1; the D gene is possibly TRBD1 (5 bases). The CDR3 sequence: CASSETQDTEAFF. CDR3 DNA: TGTGCCAGCAGTGAAACACAGGACACTGAAGCTTTCTTT.